This T cell receptor (beta chain) was sequenced for a study of T cell responses to AZD1222 COVID-19 vaccine. Study-wide results and caveats: Repertoires were obtained only post-peak T cell response. Spike-wide vaccine-associated CD4 TCRs dominated at 160-218 and 743-854.

Remarks on this clone: What it binds is unknown.

J was trimmed by 4 bases and V by 2 bases; bases with no gene match: 14. CDR1 and CDR2 from the germline V gene are GTSNPN and SVGIG (reference sequence). The CDR3 runs 17 residues. Clones were read by immunoSEQ multiplex PCR, and TCRdb kept only the in-frame ones, dropping some. The sample shows approximately 150,000 clones, under 95% of them seen only once. Sequenced material: peripheral blood, taken 28 days after the second AZD1222 dose. The clonotype comes from an adult who received the AZD1222 COVID-19 vaccine. The rearrangement joins TRBV30 to TRBJ2-1, with 7 nucleotides matching TRBD1. The CDR3 protein is CAWSSIRRDRHYNEQFF. CDR3 sequence (DNA): TGTGCCTGGAGTTCAATCCGCCGGGACAGACATTACAATGAGCAGTTCTTC.